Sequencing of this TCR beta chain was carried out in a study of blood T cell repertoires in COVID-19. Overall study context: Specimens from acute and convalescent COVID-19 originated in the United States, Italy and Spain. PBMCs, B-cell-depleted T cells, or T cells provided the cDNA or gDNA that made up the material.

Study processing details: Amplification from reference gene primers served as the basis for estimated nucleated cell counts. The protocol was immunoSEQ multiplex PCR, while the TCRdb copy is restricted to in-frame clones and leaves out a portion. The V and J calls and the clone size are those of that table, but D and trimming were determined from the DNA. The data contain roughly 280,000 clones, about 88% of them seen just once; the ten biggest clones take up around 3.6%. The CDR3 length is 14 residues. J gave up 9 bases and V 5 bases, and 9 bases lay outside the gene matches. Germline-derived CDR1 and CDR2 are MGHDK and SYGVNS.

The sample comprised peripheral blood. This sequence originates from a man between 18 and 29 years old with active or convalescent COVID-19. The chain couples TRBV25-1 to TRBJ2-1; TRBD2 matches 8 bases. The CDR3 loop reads CASSSQRGRREQFF. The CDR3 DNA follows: TGTGCCAGCAGTAGCCAGCGGGGGCGTCGTGAGCAGTTCTTC.